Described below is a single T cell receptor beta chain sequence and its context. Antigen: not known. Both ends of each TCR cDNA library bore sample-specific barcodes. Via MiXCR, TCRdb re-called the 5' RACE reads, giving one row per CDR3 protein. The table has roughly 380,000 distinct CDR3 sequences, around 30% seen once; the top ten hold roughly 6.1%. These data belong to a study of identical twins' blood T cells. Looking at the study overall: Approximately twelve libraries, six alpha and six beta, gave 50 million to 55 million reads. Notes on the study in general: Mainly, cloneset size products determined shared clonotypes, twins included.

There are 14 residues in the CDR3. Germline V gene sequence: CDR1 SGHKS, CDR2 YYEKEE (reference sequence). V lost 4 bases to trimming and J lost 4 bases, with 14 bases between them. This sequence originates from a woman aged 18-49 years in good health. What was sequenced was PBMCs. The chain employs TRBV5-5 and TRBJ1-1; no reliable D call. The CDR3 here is CASSPPQNPTEAFF. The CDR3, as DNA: TGTGCCAGCAGCCCTCCCCAGAACCCCACTGAAGCTTTCTTT. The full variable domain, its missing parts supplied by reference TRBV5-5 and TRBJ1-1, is DAGVTQSPTHLIKTRGQQVTLRCSPISGHKSVSWYQQVLGQGPQFIFQYYEKEERGRGNFPDRFSARQFPNYSSELNVNALLLGDSALYLCASSPPQNPTEAFFGQGTRLTVV.